This T cell receptor beta chain was recorded in a study of blood T cells in healthy people across ages. Overall study context: Template switching picked up about one barcoded beta molecule for each two T cells. General study findings and limits: It was found that TCR beta diversity correlated strongly with the percentage of naive T cells.

Germline values: CDR1 MNHEY, CDR2 SMNVEV (reference sequence). The CDR3 runs 16 residues. V was shortened by 5 bases and J by 3 bases, with 16 bases between the two germline ends. Regarding this clonotype: Its antigen is currently unknown.

A sample-barcoded 5' primer and a J-beta primer mix were used in a second PCR of about 7 to 11 cycles. Every sample gave at least 3 million paired-end reads containing CDR3. TCRdb re-called the 5' RACE reads through MiXCR, storing one row per CDR3 protein. The sample lists 450,000 to 700,000 distinct CDR3 sequences, 27% occurring once. This receptor was taken from a woman between 65 and 79 years old in good health. The rearrangement joins TRBV27 to TRBJ2-2; maybe TRBD2 (6 bases). Sequences were obtained from blood. CDR3 residues: CASSPPGRGYTGELFF. CDR3 in DNA: TGTGCCAGCAGTCCCCCAGGGCGGGGTTACACCGGGGAGCTGTTTTTT.